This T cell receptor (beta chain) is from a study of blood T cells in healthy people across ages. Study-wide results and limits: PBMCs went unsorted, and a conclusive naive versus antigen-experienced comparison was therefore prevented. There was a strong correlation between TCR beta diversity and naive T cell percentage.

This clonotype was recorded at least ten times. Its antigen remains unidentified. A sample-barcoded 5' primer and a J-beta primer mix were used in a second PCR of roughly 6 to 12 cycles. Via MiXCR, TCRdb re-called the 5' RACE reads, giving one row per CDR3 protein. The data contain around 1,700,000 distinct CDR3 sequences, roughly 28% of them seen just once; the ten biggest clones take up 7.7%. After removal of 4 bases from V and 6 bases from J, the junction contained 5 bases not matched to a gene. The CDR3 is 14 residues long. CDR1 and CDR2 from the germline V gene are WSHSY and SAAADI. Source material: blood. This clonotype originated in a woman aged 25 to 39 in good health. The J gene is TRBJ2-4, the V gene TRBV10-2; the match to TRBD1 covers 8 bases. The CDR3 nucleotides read TGCGCCAGCAGTGCGGCAGGGGGCGGAAACATTCAGTACTTC. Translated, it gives CASSAAGGGNIQYF.